This TCR beta chain was sequenced in a study of T cell responses to AZD1222 COVID-19 vaccine. Assay used: immunoSEQ multiplex PCR; TCRdb lists only in-frame clones, some missing. The sample has roughly 200,000 clones, approximately 91% seen once. The CDR3 consists of 17 residues. The V gene's germline CDR1 is LNHDA and CDR2 SQIVND (reference sequence). J gave up 4 bases and V 1 base, and 9 bases lay outside the gene matches. Samples with a second dose at about 4 or about 12 weeks were pooled together. This clone was counted once. Its antigen is not identified. Study results and caveats: No day 14 peak samples; only post-peak repertoires were characterized. Increased Spike-specific TCR breadth and depth were observed after two AZD1222 doses. Donors were mostly white British, more females; clonal diversity possibly underestimated.

The sequencing here drew on peripheral blood, taken 28 days after the second AZD1222 dose. This TCR was recovered from an adult who received the AZD1222 COVID-19 vaccine. The chain has TRBV19 and TRBJ1-2; TRBD1 matches 10 bases. The CDR3 loop is CASSIAPPGQGSYGYTF. CDR3 DNA sequence: TGTGCCAGTAGTATAGCCCCCCCGGGACAGGGGAGCTATGGCTACACCTTC.